The T cell receptor (beta chain) under discussion was sequenced for a study of T cell changes during pregnancy in multiple sclerosis. Measured with immunoSEQ multiplex PCR; TCRdb has only the in-frame clones, and not every one. The data contain about 86,000 clones, less than 95% of them singletons. V dropped 0 bases and J dropped 6 bases, with 6 bases sitting between them. The CDR3 runs to 13 residues. From germline, CDR1 is MNHEY and CDR2 SMNVEV (reference sequence). This sample comprised peripheral blood, obtained in the first trimester of pregnancy. This rearrangement joins TRBV27 to TRBJ2-1; maybe TRBD1 (5 bases). The TCR was taken from a female donor in good health, enrolled as a control in a pregnancy study. The CDR3 reads CASSLSGANEQFF. CDR3 bases: TGTGCCAGCAGTTTATCAGGGGCCAATGAGCAGTTCTTC.